A single sample is the source of the 7 T cell receptor beta chains below, sequenced in a study of CD8 T cells in ankylosing spondylitis. Whole-study findings and limits: About 8 highly homologous variants made up a TCR beta motif, and this motif appeared characteristic of ankylosing spondylitis blood.

TCRdb itself ran the 5' RACE reads through MiXCR, one entry per CDR3 protein. The sample contains 800,000 to 900,000 distinct CDR3 sequences, approximately 12% of which appear only once. Their antigens are not known. Sequencing input: blood, either unsorted or a sorted T cell fraction (not recorded which). The receptor set was obtained from a male donor with ankylosing spondylitis.

V is TRBV4-2 and J is TRBJ1-2; unclear D gene. V lost 0 bases to trimming and J lost 8 bases, with 16 bases between them. The germline CDR1 and CDR2 sequences are LGHNA and YNFKEQ. CDR3 length equals 15 residues. CDR3 nucleotide sequence: TGTGCCAGCAGCCAAGATCTGGAGGGAAGAGTCGGCTACACCTTC. It codes for CASSQDLEGRVGYTF.

This clonotype came up a few times. In nucleotides, the CDR3 is TGCGCCAGCAGCTCCGGACAGCCACCCACAGATACGCAGTATTTT. It encodes CASSSGQPPTDTQYF. The chain joins TRBV4-3 to TRBJ2-3, with TRBD1 as a possible D gene (6 bases). V was pared by 5 bases and J by 2 bases, with 14 bases between. The CDR3 extends over 15 amino acids. Germline CDR1 is LGHNA and CDR2 is YSLEER.

This clonotype was recorded once. As DNA, the CDR3 is TGCGCCAGCAGCTCAGGAGGGACAGGGAACACTGAAGCTTTCTTT. Protein product: CASSSGGTGNTEAFF. The rearrangement joins TRBV5-1 to TRBJ1-1, with 8 nucleotides matching TRBD1. Germline CDR1 and CDR2: SGHRS and YFSETQ. The CDR3 length is 15 residues. The J segment lost 1 base and the V segment lost 3 bases, leaving 5 bases of the junction unmatched.

The rearrangement joins TRBV28 to TRBJ1-2; TRBD1 matches at 12 bases. This CDR3 contains 15 residues. Germline assignment: CDR1 MDHEN and CDR2 SYDVKM. The V gene end was trimmed by 6 bases and the J gene end by 7 bases; junction bases not matched to a gene: 9. This chain's CDR3 is CASSRRGQGARGYTF. DNA of the CDR3: TGTGCCAGCAGCCGGAGGGGACAGGGGGCGCGTGGCTACACCTTC.

The chain is built from TRBV20-1 and TRBJ1-5; no firm D call. The CDR3 is 12 residues long. Trimming removed 1 base from V and 9 bases from J, with 10 bases in between. CDR1 is DFQATT and CDR2 is SNEGSKA in the germline V gene (reference sequence). The CDR3 spells CSARVSDTPQHF. The CDR3 nucleotides are TGCAGTGCTAGAGTAAGTGACACGCCCCAGCATTTT.

This clonotype appeared once. The chain is built from TRBV5-1 and TRBJ1-2, with D hard to call. Germline assignment: CDR1 SGHRS and CDR2 YFSETQ. Deletions cut 2 bases from V and 7 bases from J, with 12 bases between. The CDR3 has 13 residues. CDR3 amino acids: CASSLYRVGGYTF. DNA of the CDR3: TGCGCCAGCAGCTTATATAGGGTTGGTGGCTACACCTTC.

This clonotype was seen only a few times. V is TRBV4-2 and J is TRBJ2-6; D possibly corresponds to TRBD2 (6 bases). The CDR3 sequence is 17 residues long. V lost 4 bases and J 2 bases, leaving 15 bases between the germline ends. The V gene's germline CDR1 is LGHNA and CDR2 YNFKEQ. The CDR3 loop is CASSLRAGLPGANVLTF. In nucleotides, the CDR3 is TGTGCCAGCAGCCTCCGAGCGGGTCTCCCTGGGGCCAACGTCCTGACTTTC.